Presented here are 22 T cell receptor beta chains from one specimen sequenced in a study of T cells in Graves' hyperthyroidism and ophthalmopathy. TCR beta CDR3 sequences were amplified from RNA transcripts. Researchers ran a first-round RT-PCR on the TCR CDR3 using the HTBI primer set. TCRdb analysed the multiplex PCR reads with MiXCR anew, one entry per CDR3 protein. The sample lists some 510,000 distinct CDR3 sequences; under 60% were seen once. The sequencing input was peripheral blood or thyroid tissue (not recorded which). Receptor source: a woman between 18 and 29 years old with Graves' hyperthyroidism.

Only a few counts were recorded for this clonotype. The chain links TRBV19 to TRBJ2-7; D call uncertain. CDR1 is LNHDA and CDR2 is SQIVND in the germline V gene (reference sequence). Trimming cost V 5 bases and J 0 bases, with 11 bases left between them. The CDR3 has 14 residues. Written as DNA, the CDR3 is TGTGCCAGTAGTCTCAGTATTGCCTCCTACGAGCAGTACTTC. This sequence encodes CASSLSIASYEQYF.

CDR3 coding DNA: TGCAGTGCTCCTCAGGCGGCTTTCTTT. This encodes CSAPQAAFF. This chain connects TRBV20-1 to TRBJ1-1; D is unresolved. The CDR3 loop spans 9 amino acids. Looked up from germline, CDR1 is DFQATT and CDR2 is SNEGSKA (reference sequence). Trimming took 5 bases from V and 11 from J, leaving 9 bases between them.

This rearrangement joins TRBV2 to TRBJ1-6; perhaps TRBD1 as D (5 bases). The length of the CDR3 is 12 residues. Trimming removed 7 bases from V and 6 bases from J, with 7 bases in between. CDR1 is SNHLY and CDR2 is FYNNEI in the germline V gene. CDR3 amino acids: CASIGTNSPLHF. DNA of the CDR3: TGTGCCAGCATAGGGACTAATTCACCCCTCCACTTT. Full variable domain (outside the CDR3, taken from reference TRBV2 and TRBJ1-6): EPEVTQTPSHQVTQMGQEVILRCVPISNHLYFYWYRQILGQKVEFLVSFYNNEISEKSEIFDDQFSVERPDGSNFTLKIRSTKLEDSAMYFCASIGTNSPLHFGNGTRLTVT.

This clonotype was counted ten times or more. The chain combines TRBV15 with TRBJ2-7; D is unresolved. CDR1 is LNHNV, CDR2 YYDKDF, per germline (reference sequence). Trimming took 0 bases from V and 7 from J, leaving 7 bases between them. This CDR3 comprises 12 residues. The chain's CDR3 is CATSRELGEQYF. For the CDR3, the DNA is TGTGCCACCAGCAGAGAACTCGGGGAGCAGTACTTC.

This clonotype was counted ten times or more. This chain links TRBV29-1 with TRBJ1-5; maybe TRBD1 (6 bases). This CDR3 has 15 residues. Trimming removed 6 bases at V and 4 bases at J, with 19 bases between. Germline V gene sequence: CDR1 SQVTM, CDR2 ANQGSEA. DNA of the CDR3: TGCAGCGTCGCCCTTCGGCCAGGGGCAAATCAGCCCCAGCATTTT. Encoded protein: CSVALRPGANQPQHF.

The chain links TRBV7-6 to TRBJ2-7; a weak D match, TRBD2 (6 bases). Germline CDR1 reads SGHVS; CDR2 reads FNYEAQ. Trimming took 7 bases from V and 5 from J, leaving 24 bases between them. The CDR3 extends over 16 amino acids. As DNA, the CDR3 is TGTGCCAGCAAACGGGGGAAGGTGGGCACCGGGGACGAGCAGTACTTC. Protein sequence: CASKRGKVGTGDEQYF.

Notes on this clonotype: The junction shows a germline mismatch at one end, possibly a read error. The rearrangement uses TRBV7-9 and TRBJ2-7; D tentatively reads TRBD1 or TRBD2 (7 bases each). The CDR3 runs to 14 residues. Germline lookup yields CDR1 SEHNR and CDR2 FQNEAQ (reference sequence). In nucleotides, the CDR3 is TGCGCCAGCAGCGGGACAGCTAAAACCTACGAGCAGTACTTC. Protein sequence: CASSGTAKTYEQYF.

The CDR3 region is CASSDRHSYEQYF. The DNA for the CDR3 is TGTGCCAGCAGTGACAGGCACTCCTACGAGCAGTACTTC. The V call is TRBV7-9, the J call TRBJ2-7, with a tentative D call TRBD1 (6 bases). The V and J ends lost 6 bases and 0 bases respectively, with 9 bases between them. The length of the CDR3 is 13 residues. Germline lookup yields CDR1 SEHNR and CDR2 FQNEAQ (reference sequence).

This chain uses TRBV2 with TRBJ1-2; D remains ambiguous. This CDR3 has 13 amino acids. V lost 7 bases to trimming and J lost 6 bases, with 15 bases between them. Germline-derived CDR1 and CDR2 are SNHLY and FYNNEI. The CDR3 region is CASKDGDRNGYTF. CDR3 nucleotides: TGTGCCAGCAAGGACGGGGATCGGAATGGCTACACCTTC.

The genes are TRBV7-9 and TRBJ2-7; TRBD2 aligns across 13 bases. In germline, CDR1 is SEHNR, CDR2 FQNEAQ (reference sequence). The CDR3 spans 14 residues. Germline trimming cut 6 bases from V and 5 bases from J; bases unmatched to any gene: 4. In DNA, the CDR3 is TGTGCCAGCAGTTCCACTAGCGGGAGGGACGAGCAGTACTTC. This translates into CASSSTSGRDEQYF. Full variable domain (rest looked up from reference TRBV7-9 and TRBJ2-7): DTGVSQNPRHKITKRGQNVTFRCDPISEHNRLYWYRQTLGQGPEFLTYFQNEAQLEKSRLLSDRFSAERPKGSFSTLEIQRTEQGDSAMYLCASSSTSGRDEQYFGPGTRLTVT.

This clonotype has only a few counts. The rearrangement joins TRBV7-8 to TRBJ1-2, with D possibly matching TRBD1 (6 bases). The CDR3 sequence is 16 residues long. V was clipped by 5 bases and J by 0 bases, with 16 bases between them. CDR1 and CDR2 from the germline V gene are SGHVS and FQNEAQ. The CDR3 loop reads CASSPPRDTSNYGYTF. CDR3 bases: TGTGCCAGCAGCCCCCCGCGGGACACATCTAACTATGGCTACACCTTC.

CDR3 nucleotides: TGTGCCAGCAGCTTCGCGGTCCTAGGGGAAAAACTGTTTTTT. Its protein product is CASSFAVLGEKLFF. The chain is built from TRBV7-9 and TRBJ1-4; D gene uncertain. V was clipped by 3 bases and J by 8 bases, with 13 bases between them. Germline V CDR1 and CDR2: SEHNR, FQNEAQ (reference sequence). The CDR3 is 14 residues long. Variable domain in full (rest from reference TRBV7-9 and TRBJ1-4): DTGVSQNPRHKITKRGQNVTFRCDPISEHNRLYWYRQTLGQGPEFLTYFQNEAQLEKSRLLSDRFSAERPKGSFSTLEIQRTEQGDSAMYLCASSFAVLGEKLFFGSGTQLSVL.

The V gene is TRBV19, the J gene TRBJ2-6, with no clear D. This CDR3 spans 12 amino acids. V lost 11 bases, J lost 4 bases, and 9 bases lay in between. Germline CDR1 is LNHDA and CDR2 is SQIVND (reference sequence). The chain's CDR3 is CAWSSGANVLTF. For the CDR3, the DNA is TGTGCCTGGTCGTCCGGGGCCAACGTCCTGACTTTC. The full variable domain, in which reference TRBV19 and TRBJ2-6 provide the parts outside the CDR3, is DGGITQSPKYLFRKEGQNVTLSCEQNLNHDAMYWYRQDPGQGLRLIYYSQIVNDFQKGDIAEGYSVSREKKESFPLTVTSAQKNPTAFYLCAWSSGANVLTFGAGSRLTVL.

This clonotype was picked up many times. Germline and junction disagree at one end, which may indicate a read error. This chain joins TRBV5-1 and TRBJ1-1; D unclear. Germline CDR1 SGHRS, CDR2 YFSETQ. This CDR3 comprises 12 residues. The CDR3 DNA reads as TGTGCCAGCAGTTTATCGAACACTGAAGCTTTCTTT. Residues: CASSLSNTEAFF.

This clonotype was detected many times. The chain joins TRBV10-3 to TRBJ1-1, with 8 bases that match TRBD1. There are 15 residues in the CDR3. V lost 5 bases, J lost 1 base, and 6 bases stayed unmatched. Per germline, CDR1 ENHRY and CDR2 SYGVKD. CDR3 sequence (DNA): TGTGCCATCAGTACGGGACAGGCGACGAACACTGAAGCTTTCTTT. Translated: CAISTGQATNTEAFF.

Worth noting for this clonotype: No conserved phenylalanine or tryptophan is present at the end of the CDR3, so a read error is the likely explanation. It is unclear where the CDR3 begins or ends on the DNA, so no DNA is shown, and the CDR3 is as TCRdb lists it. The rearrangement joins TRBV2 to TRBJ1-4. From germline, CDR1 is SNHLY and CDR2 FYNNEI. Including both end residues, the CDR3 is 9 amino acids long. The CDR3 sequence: CASKQERLS.

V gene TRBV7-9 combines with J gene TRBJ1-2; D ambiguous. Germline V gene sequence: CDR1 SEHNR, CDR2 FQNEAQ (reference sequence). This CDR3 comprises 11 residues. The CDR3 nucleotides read TGTGCTAGTCATACCGGTTTGGGCTACACCTTC. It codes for CASHTGLGYTF.

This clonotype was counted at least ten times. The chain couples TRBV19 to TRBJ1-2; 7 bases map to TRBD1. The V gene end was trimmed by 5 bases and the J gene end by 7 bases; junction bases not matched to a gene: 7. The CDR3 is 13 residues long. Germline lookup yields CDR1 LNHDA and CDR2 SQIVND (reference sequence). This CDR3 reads CASSQGGSLGYTF. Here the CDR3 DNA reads TGTGCCAGTAGTCAAGGGGGCTCCCTTGGCTACACCTTC.

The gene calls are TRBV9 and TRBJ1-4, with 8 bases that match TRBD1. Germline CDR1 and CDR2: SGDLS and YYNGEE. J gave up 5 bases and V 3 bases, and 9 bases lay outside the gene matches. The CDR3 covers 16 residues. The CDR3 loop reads CASSAFGTGVNEKLFF. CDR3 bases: TGTGCCAGCAGCGCCTTTGGGACAGGAGTAAATGAAAAACTGTTTTTT.

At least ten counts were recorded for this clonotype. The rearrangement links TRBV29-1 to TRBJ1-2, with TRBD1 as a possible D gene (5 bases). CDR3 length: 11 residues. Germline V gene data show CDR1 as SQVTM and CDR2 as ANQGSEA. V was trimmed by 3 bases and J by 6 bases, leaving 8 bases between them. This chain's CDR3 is CSVDRDDGYTF. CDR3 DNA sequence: TGCAGCGTTGACAGGGATGATGGCTACACCTTC.

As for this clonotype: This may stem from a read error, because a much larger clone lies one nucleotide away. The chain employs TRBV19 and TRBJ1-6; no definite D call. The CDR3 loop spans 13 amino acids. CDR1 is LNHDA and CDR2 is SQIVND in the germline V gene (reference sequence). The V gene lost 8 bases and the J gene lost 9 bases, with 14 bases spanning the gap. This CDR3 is CASGSYKGSPLHF. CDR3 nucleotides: TGTGCCAGTGGTAGTTATAAGGGTTCACCCCTCCACTTT.

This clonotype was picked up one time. CDR3 amino acids: CSPRDSYGYTF. CDR3 nucleotide sequence: TGCAGCCCACGGGACAGCTATGGCTACACCTTC. This rearrangement joins TRBV29-1 to TRBJ1-2; 7 bases are a match to TRBD1. Germline V gene sequence: CDR1 SQVTM, CDR2 ANQGSEA. Trimming cost V 8 bases and J 4 bases; bases outside gene matches: 4. The CDR3 length is 11 residues.